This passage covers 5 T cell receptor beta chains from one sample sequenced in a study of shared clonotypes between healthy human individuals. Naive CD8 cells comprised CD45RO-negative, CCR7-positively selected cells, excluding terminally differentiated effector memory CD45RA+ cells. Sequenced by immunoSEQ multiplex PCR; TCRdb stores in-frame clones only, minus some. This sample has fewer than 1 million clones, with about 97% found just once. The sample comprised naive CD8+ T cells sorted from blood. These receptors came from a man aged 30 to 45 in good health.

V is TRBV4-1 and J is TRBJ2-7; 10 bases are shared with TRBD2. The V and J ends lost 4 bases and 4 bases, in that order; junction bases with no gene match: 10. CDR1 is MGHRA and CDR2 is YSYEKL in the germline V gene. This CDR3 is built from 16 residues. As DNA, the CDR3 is TGCGCCAGCAGCCCTTCGTCTAGCGGGGGACTTTACGAGCAGTACTTC. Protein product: CASSPSSSGGLYEQYF.

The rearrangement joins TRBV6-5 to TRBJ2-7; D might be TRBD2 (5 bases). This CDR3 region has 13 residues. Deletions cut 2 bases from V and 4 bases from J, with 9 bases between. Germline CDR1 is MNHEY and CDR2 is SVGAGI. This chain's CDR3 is CASSYKGEYEQYF. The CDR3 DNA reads TGTGCCAGCAGTTACAAGGGAGAATACGAGCAGTACTTC.

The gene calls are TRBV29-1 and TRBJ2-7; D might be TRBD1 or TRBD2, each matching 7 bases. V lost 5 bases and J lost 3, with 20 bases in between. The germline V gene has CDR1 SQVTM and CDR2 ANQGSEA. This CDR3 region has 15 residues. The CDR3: CSVRGREPRIYEQYF. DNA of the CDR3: TGCAGCGTTAGGGGGCGGGAGCCAAGGATCTACGAGCAGTACTTC.

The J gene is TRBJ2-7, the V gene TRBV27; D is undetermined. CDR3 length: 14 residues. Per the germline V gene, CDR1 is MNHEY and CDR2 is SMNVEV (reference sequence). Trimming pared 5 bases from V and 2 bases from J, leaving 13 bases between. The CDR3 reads CASSTYGSAYEQYF. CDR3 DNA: TGTGCCAGCAGTACATACGGTTCAGCCTACGAGCAGTACTTC.

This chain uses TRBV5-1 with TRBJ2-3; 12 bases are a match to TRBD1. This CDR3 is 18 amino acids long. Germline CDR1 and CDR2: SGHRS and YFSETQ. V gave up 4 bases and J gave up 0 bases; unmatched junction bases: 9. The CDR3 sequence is CASSPWGQGATSTDTQYF. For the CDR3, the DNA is TGCGCCAGCAGCCCCTGGGGACAGGGGGCTACTAGCACAGATACGCAGTATTTT.